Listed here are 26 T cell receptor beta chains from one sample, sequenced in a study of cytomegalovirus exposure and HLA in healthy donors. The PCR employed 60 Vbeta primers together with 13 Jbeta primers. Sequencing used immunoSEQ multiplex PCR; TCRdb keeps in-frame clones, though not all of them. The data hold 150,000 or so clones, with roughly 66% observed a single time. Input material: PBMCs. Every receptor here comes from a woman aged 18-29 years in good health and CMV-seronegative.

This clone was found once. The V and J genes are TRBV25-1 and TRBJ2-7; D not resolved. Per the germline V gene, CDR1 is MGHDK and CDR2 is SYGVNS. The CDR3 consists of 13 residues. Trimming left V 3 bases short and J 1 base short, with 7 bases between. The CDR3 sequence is CASSDFGSYEQYF. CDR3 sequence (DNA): TGTGCCAGCAGTGATTTCGGTTCCTACGAGCAGTACTTC.

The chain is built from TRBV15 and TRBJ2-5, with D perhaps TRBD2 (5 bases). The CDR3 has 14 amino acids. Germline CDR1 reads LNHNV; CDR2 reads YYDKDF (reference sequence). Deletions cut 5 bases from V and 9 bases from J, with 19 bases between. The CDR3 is CATSPWTPGLAQYF. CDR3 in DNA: TGTGCCACCAGCCCTTGGACTCCCGGTCTGGCCCAGTACTTC. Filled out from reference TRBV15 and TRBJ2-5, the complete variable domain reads DAMVIQNPRYQVTQFGKPVTLSCSQTLNHNVMYWYQQKSSQAPKLLFHYYDKDFNNEADTPDNFQSRRPNTSFCFLDIRSPGLGDTAMYLCATSPWTPGLAQYFGPGTRLLVL.

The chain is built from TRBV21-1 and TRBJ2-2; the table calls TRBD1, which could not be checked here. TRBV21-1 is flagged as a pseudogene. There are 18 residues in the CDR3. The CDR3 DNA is TGTGCCAGGATCAAGCACGATGGACAGGGGGCGGTCACCGGGGAGCTGTTTTTT. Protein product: CARIKHDGQGAVTGELFF.

The CDR3 reads CASSLGLAVTYNEQFF. The CDR3 DNA reads as TGCGCCAGCAGCTTGGGGCTAGCGGTGACCTACAATGAGCAGTTCTTC. J is TRBJ2-1 and V is TRBV5-1, with 7 bases fitting TRBD2. Trimming removed 0 bases from V and 2 bases from J; junction bases left unmatched: 5. This CDR3 is built from 16 residues. Looked up from germline, CDR1 is SGHRS and CDR2 is YFSETQ.

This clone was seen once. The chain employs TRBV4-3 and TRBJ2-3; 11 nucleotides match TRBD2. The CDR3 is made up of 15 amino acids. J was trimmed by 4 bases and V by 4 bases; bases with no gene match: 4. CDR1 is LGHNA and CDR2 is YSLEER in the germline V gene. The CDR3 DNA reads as TGCGCCAGCAGCCTCGGGACTAGCGGATCAGATACGCAGTATTTT. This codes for CASSLGTSGSDTQYF.

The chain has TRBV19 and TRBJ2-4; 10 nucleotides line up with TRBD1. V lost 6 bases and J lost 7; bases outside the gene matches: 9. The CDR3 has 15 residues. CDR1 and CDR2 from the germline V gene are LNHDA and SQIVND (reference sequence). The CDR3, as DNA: TGTGCCAGTAGGTCAACCGGGACAGGGGTTAACATTCAGTACTTC. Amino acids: CASRSTGTGVNIQYF.

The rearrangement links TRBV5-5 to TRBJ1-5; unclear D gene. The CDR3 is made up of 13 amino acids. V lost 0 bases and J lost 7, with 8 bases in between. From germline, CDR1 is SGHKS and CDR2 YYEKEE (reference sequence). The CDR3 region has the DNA TGTGCCAGCAGCTTGGGGGAGGGACAGCCCCAGCATTTT. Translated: CASSLGEGQPQHF.

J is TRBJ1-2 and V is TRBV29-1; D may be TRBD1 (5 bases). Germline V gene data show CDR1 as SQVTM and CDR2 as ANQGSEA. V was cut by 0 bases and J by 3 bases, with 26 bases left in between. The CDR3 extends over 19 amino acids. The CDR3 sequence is CSVEDKGLRGAGLHYGYTF. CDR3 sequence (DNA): TGCAGCGTTGAAGATAAGGGGCTTAGGGGCGCGGGACTACACTATGGCTACACCTTC.

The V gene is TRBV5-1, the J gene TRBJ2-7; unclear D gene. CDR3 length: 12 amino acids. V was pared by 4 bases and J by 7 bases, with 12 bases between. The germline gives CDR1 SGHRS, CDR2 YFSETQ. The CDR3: CASSPNQEEQYF. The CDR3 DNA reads TGCGCCAGCAGCCCCAACCAGGAAGAGCAGTACTTC.

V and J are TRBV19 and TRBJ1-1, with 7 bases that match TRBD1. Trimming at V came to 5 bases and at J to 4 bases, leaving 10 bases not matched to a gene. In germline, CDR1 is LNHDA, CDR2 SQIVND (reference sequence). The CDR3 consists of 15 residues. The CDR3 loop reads CASSPRGAGGTEAFF. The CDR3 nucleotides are TGTGCCAGTAGTCCCCGGGGCGCAGGGGGCACTGAAGCTTTCTTT.

In nucleotides, the CDR3 is TGTGCCAGCAGTCCGCGACAGGGGGTCTATGGCTACACCTTC. Translation gives CASSPRQGVYGYTF. J is TRBJ1-2 and V is TRBV6-5; 9 bases agree with TRBD1. Germline values: CDR1 MNHEY, CDR2 SVGAGI. Unmatched junction bases numbered 5, after V lost 5 bases and J lost 4 bases. The CDR3 spans 14 residues.

The DNA for the CDR3 is TGTGCCAGCAGCTTAGAGAGACAGGGGTCCTACGAGCAGTACTTC. Its protein is CASSLERQGSYEQYF. This chain uses TRBV7-9 with TRBJ2-5, with TRBD1 matching 8 bases. The tail of the sequence fits TRBJ2-7 better, so the J call may be wrong. Germline V gives CDR1 SEHNR, CDR2 FQNEAQ (reference sequence). The CDR3 length is 15 residues.

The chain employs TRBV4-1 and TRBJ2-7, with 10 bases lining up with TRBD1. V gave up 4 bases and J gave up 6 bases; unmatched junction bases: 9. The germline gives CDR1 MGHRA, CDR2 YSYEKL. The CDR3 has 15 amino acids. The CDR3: CASSPQGQGKTEQYF. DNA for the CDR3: TGCGCCAGCAGCCCCCAGGGACAGGGGAAAACCGAGCAGTACTTC.

The CDR3 DNA sequence: TGCGCCAGCAGCCAAGATACAGACTCTGGAAACACCATATATTTT. Protein: CASSQDTDSGNTIYF. The chain couples TRBV4-1 to TRBJ1-3; D call uncertain. Germline V lookup: CDR1 MGHRA, CDR2 YSYEKL. This CDR3 is built from 15 residues. V lost 0 bases and J lost 0, with 6 bases in between.

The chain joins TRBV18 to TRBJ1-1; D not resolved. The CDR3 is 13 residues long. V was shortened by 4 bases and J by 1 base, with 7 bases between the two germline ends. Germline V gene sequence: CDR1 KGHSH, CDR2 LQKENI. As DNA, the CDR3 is TGTGCCAGCTCACTTCGGGGGAACACTGAAGCTTTCTTT. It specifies CASSLRGNTEAFF.

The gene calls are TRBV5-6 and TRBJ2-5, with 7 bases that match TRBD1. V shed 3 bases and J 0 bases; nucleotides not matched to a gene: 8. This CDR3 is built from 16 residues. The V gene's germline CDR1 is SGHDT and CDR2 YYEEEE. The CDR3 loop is CASSWNTGADQETQYF. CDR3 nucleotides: TGTGCCAGCAGCTGGAACACAGGGGCAGACCAAGAGACCCAGTACTTC.

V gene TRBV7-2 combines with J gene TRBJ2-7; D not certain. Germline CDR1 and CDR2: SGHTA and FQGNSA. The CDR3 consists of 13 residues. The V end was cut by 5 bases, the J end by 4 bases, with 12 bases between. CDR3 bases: TGTGCCAGCAGCCCCGACGGGTGGTACGAGCAGTACGTC. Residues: CASSPDGWYEQYV.

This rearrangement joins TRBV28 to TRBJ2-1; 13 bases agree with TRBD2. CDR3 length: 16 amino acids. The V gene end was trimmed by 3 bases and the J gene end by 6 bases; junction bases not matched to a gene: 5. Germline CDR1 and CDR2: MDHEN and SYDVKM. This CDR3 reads CASSLLLAGGINEQFF. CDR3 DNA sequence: TGTGCCAGCAGTTTGCTACTAGCGGGGGGGATCAATGAGCAGTTCTTC.

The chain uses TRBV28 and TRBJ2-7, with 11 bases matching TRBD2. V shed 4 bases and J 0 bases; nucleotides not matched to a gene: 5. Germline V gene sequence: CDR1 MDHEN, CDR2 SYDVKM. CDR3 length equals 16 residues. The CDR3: CASSSPSGGISYEQYF. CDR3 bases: TGTGCCAGCAGTTCCCCTAGCGGGGGGATCTCCTACGAGCAGTACTTC.

CDR3 DNA: TGTGCCAGCAGCCAGGGACTAGCGGATACGCAGTATTTT. Translating gives CASSQGLADTQYF. J is TRBJ2-3 and V is TRBV9, with TRBD2 matching over 10 bases. From germline, CDR1 is SGDLS and CDR2 YYNGEE. This CDR3 spans 13 amino acids. After removal of 4 bases from V and 6 bases from J, the junction contained 2 bases not matched to a gene. Complete variable domain (other parts from reference TRBV9 and TRBJ2-3): DSGVTQTPKHLITATGQRVTLRCSPRSGDLSVYWYQQSLDQGLQFLIQYYNGEERAKGNILERFSAQQFPDLHSELNLSSLELGDSALYFCASSQGLADTQYFGPGTRLTVL.

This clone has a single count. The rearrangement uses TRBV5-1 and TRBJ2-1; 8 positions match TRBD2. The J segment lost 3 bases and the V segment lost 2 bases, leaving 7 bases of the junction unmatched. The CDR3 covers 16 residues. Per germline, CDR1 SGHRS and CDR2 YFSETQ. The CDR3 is CASSLSWSGSYNEQFF. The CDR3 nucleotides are TGCGCCAGCAGCTTAAGTTGGAGCGGGAGCTACAATGAGCAGTTCTTC.

The CDR3, as DNA: TGTGCCAGCAGTTCTCGGGACAGGGGGCGTTTTTACGAGCAGTACTTC. It translates to CASSSRDRGRFYEQYF. The V and J genes are TRBV6-5 and TRBJ2-7; 12 bases line up with TRBD1. V lost 4 bases and J lost 4; bases outside the gene matches: 8. Per the germline V gene, CDR1 is MNHEY and CDR2 is SVGAGI. The CDR3 runs 16 residues.

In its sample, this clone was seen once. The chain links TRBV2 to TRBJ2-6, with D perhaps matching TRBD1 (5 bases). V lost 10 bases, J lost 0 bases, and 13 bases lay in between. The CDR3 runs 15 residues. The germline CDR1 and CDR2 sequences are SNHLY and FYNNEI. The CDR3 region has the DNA TGTGCCACCCCTAGGACAAGCTCTGGGGCCAACGTCCTGACTTTC. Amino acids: CATPRTSSGANVLTF.

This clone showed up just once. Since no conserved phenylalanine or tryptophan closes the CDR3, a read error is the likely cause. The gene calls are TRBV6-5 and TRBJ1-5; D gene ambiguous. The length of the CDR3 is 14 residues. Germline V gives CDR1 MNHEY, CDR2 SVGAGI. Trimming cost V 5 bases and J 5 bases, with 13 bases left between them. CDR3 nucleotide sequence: TGTGCCAGCAGTGCAACTTACAGAGATCAGCCCCAGCATCTT. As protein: CASSATYRDQPQHL.

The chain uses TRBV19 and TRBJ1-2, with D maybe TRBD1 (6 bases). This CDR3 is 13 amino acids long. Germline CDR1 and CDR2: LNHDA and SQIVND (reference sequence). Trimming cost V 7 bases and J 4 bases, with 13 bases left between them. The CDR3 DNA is TGTGCCAGTACCCCGATGGACAGCTATGGCTACACCTTC. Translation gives CASTPMDSYGYTF. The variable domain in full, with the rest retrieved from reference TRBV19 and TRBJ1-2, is DGGITQSPKYLFRKEGQNVTLSCEQNLNHDAMYWYRQDPGQGLRLIYYSQIVNDFQKGDIAEGYSVSREKKESFPLTVTSAQKNPTAFYLCASTPMDSYGYTFGSGTRLTVV.

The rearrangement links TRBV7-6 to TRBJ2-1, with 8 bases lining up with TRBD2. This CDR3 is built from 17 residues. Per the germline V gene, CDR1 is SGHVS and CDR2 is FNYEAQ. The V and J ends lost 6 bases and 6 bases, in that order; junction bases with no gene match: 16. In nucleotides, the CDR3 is TGTGCCAGCAGTCGCCTGCGGGGGGCGACGAGACCCAATGAGCAGTTCTTC. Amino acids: CASSRLRGATRPNEQFF.